The 11 T cell receptor beta chains reported below all come from one sample, sequenced in a study of human T cells and chemical hapten exposure. Each CDR3 protein is one row after TCRdb ran MiXCR on the RACE reads. The sample includes 90,000 to 120,000 distinct CDR3 sequences, approximately 11% of them seen just once. Time point: patch test 1, 2 weeks after DPC sensitization. Treatment noted: therapeutic diphenylcyclopropenone sensitization with weekly scalp DPC. The specimen comprised whole blood, sampled in connection with sensitization to the hapten diphenylcyclopropenone (DPC). The receptors were gathered from a woman between 40 and 55 years old with alopecia areata. Some clones in this sample may be carry-over from other donors' samples.

This clonotype came up a few times. The chain recombines TRBV4-2 with TRBJ2-7; a weak D match, TRBD2 (7 bases). The CDR3 is 16 residues long. The V end was cut by 0 bases, the J end by 2 bases, with 14 bases between. Germline CDR1 reads LGHNA; CDR2 reads YNFKEQ. Here the CDR3 reads CASSQDWRGGPYEQYF. CDR3 DNA: TGTGCCAGCAGCCAAGATTGGAGGGGGGGCCCCTACGAGCAGTACTTC.

V usage is TRBV30 and J usage is TRBJ1-3, with D possibly being TRBD1 (5 bases). CDR3 length equals 12 residues. Trimming shortened V by 5 bases and J by 4 bases, and 9 bases separated the two germline ends. Germline V gene sequence: CDR1 GTSNPN, CDR2 SVGIG (reference sequence). In DNA form, the CDR3 reads TGTGCCTGGGATCGACAGGGAAACACCATATATTTT. This translates into CAWDRQGNTIYF.

The rearrangement links TRBV20-1 to TRBJ2-1, with D maybe TRBD2 (6 bases). Germline V gives CDR1 DFQATT, CDR2 SNEGSKA (reference sequence). The CDR3 runs 14 residues. V lost 0 bases, J lost 7 bases, and 13 bases lay in between. The CDR3 spells CSARDRLAPNEQFF. The CDR3 DNA follows: TGCAGTGCTAGAGATCGGCTAGCGCCTAATGAGCAGTTCTTC.

In this sample, this clonotype turned up many times. The V call is TRBV7-9, the J call TRBJ2-3; D unresolved. The CDR3 length is 13 residues. Germline lookup yields CDR1 SEHNR and CDR2 FQNEAQ (reference sequence). V was pared by 5 bases and J by 3 bases, with 9 bases between. The CDR3 nucleotides are TGTGCCAGCAGCACTGTGGGAACAGATACGCAGTATTTT. Encoded protein: CASSTVGTDTQYF.

This clonotype was detected a few times. The chain combines TRBV4-2 with TRBJ2-5, with TRBD1 matching over 9 bases. The CDR3 contains 16 residues. Per germline, CDR1 LGHNA and CDR2 YNFKEQ. Losses at the gene ends were 0 bases for V and 5 bases for J; bases not matched to a gene: 7. CDR3 region: CASSQDVGTGMETQYF. Here the CDR3 DNA reads TGTGCCAGCAGCCAAGATGTCGGGACAGGGATGGAGACCCAGTACTTC.

This rearrangement joins TRBV7-2 to TRBJ2-2; either TRBD1 or TRBD2 may supply D (5 bases each). V was trimmed by 5 bases and J by 0 bases, leaving 28 bases between them. Germline V lookup: CDR1 SGHTA, CDR2 FQGNSA. The CDR3 is 21 residues long. Here the CDR3 reads CASSRRPGTARKPANTGELFF. The CDR3 DNA sequence: TGTGCCAGCAGCCGTCGCCCTGGGACGGCGAGAAAGCCCGCGAACACCGGGGAGCTGTTTTTT.

This clonotype was recorded at least ten times. The rearrangement uses TRBV10-2 and TRBJ2-3, with 11 positions matching TRBD2. V lost 3 bases to trimming and J lost 2 bases; unmatched junction nucleotides: 13. This CDR3 has 19 residues. Germline values: CDR1 WSHSY, CDR2 SAAADI. CDR3 sequence reads: CASSETSASGRPNTDTQYF. CDR3 sequence (DNA): TGCGCCAGCAGTGAAACTTCGGCTAGCGGGAGGCCTAACACAGATACGCAGTATTTT.

This clonotype was detected ten times or more. The CDR3 DNA follows: TGTGCCAGCAGTTACTCGACGACACCACGGGCCTATGGCTACACCTTC. Translating gives CASSYSTTPRAYGYTF. The V call is TRBV6-6, the J call TRBJ1-2, with unresolved D. The V gene lost 0 bases and the J gene lost 4 bases, with 15 bases spanning the gap. The CDR3 loop spans 16 amino acids. Germline V CDR1 and CDR2: MNHNY, SVGAGI (reference sequence).

The rearrangement uses TRBV2 and TRBJ2-7; 8 positions agree with TRBD1. V shed 10 bases, J shed 0 bases, and the junction held 5 bases outside the gene matches. The length of the CDR3 is 13 residues. Germline V gene lookup returns CDR1 SNHLY and CDR2 FYNNEI. The CDR3 reads CAIQGVVSYEQYF. DNA of the CDR3: TGTGCCATACAGGGGGTGGTCTCCTACGAGCAGTACTTC.

The rearrangement uses TRBV4-3 and TRBJ1-1; TRBD1 might be the D (5 bases). V lost 3 bases to trimming and J lost 9 bases, with 23 bases between them. Looked up from germline, CDR1 is LGHNA and CDR2 is YSLEER. The length of the CDR3 is 16 residues. CDR3 in DNA: TGCGCCAGCAGCCAGGGGATCCAGGGCCAAGTCAATCAAGCTTTCTTT. As protein: CASSQGIQGQVNQAFF.

This clonotype has ten or more counts. The chain joins TRBV15 to TRBJ2-5; D is undetermined. Germline CDR1 reads LNHNV; CDR2 reads YYDKDF (reference sequence). V shed 6 bases and J shed 0 bases, with 11 bases lying between them. The CDR3 length is 14 residues. The CDR3 DNA reads as TGTGCCACCAGGGGTATAAGGGACCAAGAGACCCAGTACTTC. This encodes CATRGIRDQETQYF.